A single sample gave rise to the 25 T cell receptor beta chains below, sequenced in a study of persistence of HIV-infected CD4 T cells. This was the immunoSEQ version 4 assay in survey mode. Only in-frame clones appear in the TCRdb table, and some are missing; sequencing was by immunoSEQ multiplex PCR. In the table there are almost 20,000 clones, roughly 60% of which are singletons. Their antigens remain unidentified. The stimulus was an HIV-1 Gag 15-mer peptide pool, about 1 ug/peptide/mL. Responding CD4+ T cells were sorted by upregulation of both CD40 ligand and CD69. This material consisted of CD4+ T cells sorted from PBMCs after roughly 18-hour stimulation, taken from a patient who received antiretroviral therapy. The receptors come from an adult woman with HIV who was CMV-seropositive.

The chain combines TRBV29-1 with TRBJ1-1; perhaps TRBD1 as D (5 bases). The CDR3 consists of 13 residues. The germline gives CDR1 SQVTM, CDR2 ANQGSEA. V shed 6 bases and J shed 1 base, with 12 bases lying between them. The CDR3 region is CSVIRGGNTEAFF. CDR3 DNA: TGCAGCGTGATACGGGGGGGGAACACTGAAGCTTTCTTT.

The V and J genes are TRBV6-5 and TRBJ2-3; maybe TRBD2 (5 bases). There are 15 residues in the CDR3. CDR1 is MNHEY, CDR2 SVGAGI, per germline. Deletions cut 7 bases from V and 6 bases from J, with 20 bases between. The CDR3 region is CASTLGYGNSDTQYF. The CDR3 DNA reads TGTGCCAGCACCCTGGGATACGGGAACTCGGATACGCAGTATTTT.

The J gene is TRBJ1-5, the V gene TRBV6-5; 9 bases map to TRBD1. Germline trimming cut 6 bases from V and 8 bases from J; bases unmatched to any gene: 5. In germline, CDR1 is MNHEY, CDR2 SVGAGI. The CDR3 sequence is 13 residues long. The CDR3 loop reads CASRWTGAEPQHF. The CDR3 DNA follows: TGTGCCAGCAGGTGGACAGGGGCCGAGCCCCAGCATTTT.

The genes are TRBV19 and TRBJ1-1, with a weak D call TRBD1 (6 bases). V was trimmed by 3 bases and J by 5 bases, leaving 10 bases between them. CDR1 LNHDA and CDR2 SQIVND come from the germline V gene (reference sequence). The CDR3 sequence is 13 residues long. This chain's CDR3 is CASSIRDITEAFF. CDR3 DNA: TGTGCCAGTAGTATTAGGGACATAACTGAAGCTTTCTTT.

V and J are TRBV5-4 and TRBJ2-3, with TRBD2 identical over 9 bases. The V segment lost 4 bases and the J segment 3 bases; nucleotides outside the gene matches: 6. The CDR3 spans 15 residues. Germline V gene data show CDR1 as SGHNT and CDR2 as YYREEE (reference sequence). CDR3 bases: TGTGCCAGCAGCAAAGCGGGGGGTATTACAGATACGCAGTATTTT. Amino acid sequence: CASSKAGGITDTQYF.

The chain carries TRBV30 and TRBJ1-3; D may be TRBD1 (5 bases). Germline CDR1 and CDR2: GTSNPN and SVGIG (reference sequence). The CDR3 has 14 residues. V lost 2 bases to trimming and J lost 6 bases, with 14 bases between them. This CDR3 is CAWSRTLGTNTIYF. The CDR3 DNA follows: TGTGCCTGGAGTCGGACATTAGGGACAAACACCATATATTTT.

CDR3 DNA: TGTGCCAGCAGCTCGGCCCAGAACACTGAAGCTTTCTTT. As protein: CASSSAQNTEAFF. The chain carries TRBV7-8 and TRBJ1-1; D is undetermined. Germline lookup yields CDR1 SGHVS and CDR2 FQNEAQ. With 4 bases removed from V and 1 base from J, the gap between germline ends came to 7 bases. The CDR3 contains 13 residues.

For this clone: Additional DNA sequences in this sample encode the identical CDR3. The rearrangement joins TRBV29-1 to TRBJ2-2, with D unclear. V was shortened by 5 bases and J by 0 bases, with 4 bases between the two germline ends. Germline loops: CDR1 SQVTM, CDR2 ANQGSEA. This CDR3 has 12 residues. Written as DNA, the CDR3 is TGCAGCGTTAGGTCGAACACCGGGGAGCTGTTTTTT. Amino acid sequence: CSVRSNTGELFF.

V is TRBV19 and J is TRBJ2-7; D unclear. The length of the CDR3 is 13 residues. The germline V gene has CDR1 LNHDA and CDR2 SQIVND (reference sequence). Trimming shortened V by 2 bases and J by 3 bases, and 8 bases separated the two germline ends. The CDR3 coding sequence is TGTGCCAGTAGTATACCGAGGAGCTACGAGCAGTACTTC. Translating it yields CASSIPRSYEQYF. The whole variable domain, filled in from reference TRBV19 and TRBJ2-7, reads DGGITQSPKYLFRKEGQNVTLSCEQNLNHDAMYWYRQDPGQGLRLIYYSQIVNDFQKGDIAEGYSVSREKKESFPLTVTSAQKNPTAFYLCASSIPRSYEQYFGPGTRLTVT.

The chain employs TRBV19 and TRBJ1-2; the D gene is possibly TRBD1 (5 bases). Germline V lookup: CDR1 LNHDA, CDR2 SQIVND (reference sequence). Trimming removed 3 bases at V and 8 bases at J, with 13 bases between. The CDR3 has 13 residues. CDR3: CASSIPQGGGYTF. Here the CDR3 DNA reads TGTGCCAGTAGTATCCCCCAGGGTGGGGGCTACACCTTC.

The chain carries TRBV27 and TRBJ1-4; D ambiguous. The CDR3 contains 15 residues. Deletions cut 4 bases from V and 8 bases from J, with 17 bases between. Per the germline V gene, CDR1 is MNHEY and CDR2 is SMNVEV (reference sequence). The DNA for the CDR3 is TGTGCCAGCAGTTCGGGTCTGACAAGTCGGGAAAAACTGTTTTTT. Protein product: CASSSGLTSREKLFF.

This clone was detected a few times. The chain couples TRBV19 to TRBJ2-1; perhaps D is TRBD1 or TRBD2 (6 bases each). The CDR3 loop spans 17 amino acids. Per germline, CDR1 LNHDA and CDR2 SQIVND (reference sequence). V was pared by 5 bases and J by 0 bases, with 17 bases between. The CDR3 region has the DNA TGTGCCAGTAGTTTTGCAGGGGACTGGAGCTCCTACAATGAGCAGTTCTTC. Translating gives CASSFAGDWSSYNEQFF. Variable domain in full (rest from reference TRBV19 and TRBJ2-1): DGGITQSPKYLFRKEGQNVTLSCEQNLNHDAMYWYRQDPGQGLRLIYYSQIVNDFQKGDIAEGYSVSREKKESFPLTVTSAQKNPTAFYLCASSFAGDWSSYNEQFFGPGTRLTVL.

The chain is built from TRBV6-1 and TRBJ2-1, with a possible D match to TRBD2 (5 bases). Germline V gives CDR1 MNHNS, CDR2 SASEGT. This CDR3 has 15 residues. Trimming left V 1 base short and J 4 bases short, with 11 bases between. CDR3 nucleotides: TGTGCCAGCAGTGAAGTTAGCGAAGGGTACAATGAGCAGTTCTTC. Translated: CASSEVSEGYNEQFF.

V and J are TRBV28 and TRBJ2-7; tentative D call: TRBD1 (5 bases). Per germline, CDR1 MDHEN and CDR2 SYDVKM. The CDR3 is 15 residues long. Trimming left V 1 base short and J 2 bases short, with 12 bases between. In DNA, the CDR3 is TGTGCCAGCAGTTTATATGCACAGGAAACCTACGAGCAGTACTTC. Translation: CASSLYAQETYEQYF.

This sequence joins TRBV2 and TRBJ1-5, with D perhaps TRBD1 (5 bases). Trimming took 4 bases from V and 7 from J, leaving 11 bases between them. Per germline, CDR1 SNHLY and CDR2 FYNNEI. CDR3 size: 13 residues. CDR3 sequence (DNA): TGTGCCAGCAGTGGAGGGGCAGGGCAGCCCCAGCATTTT. Its translation is CASSGGAGQPQHF.

This clone was observed a handful of times. This sequence joins TRBV6-5 and TRBJ2-3, with D possibly matching TRBD1 (6 bases). V was cut by 6 bases and J by 9 bases, with 22 bases left in between. The germline gives CDR1 MNHEY, CDR2 SVGAGI. This CDR3 comprises 15 residues. The CDR3 nucleotides read TGTGCCAGCAGAACAGGGAACCCGGTGATAGGGACGCAGTATTTT. Its translation: CASRTGNPVIGTQYF.

V usage is TRBV7-9 and J usage is TRBJ1-2, with D unresolved. Germline V gene sequence: CDR1 SEHNR, CDR2 FQNEAQ (reference sequence). There are 13 residues in the CDR3. V lost 1 base to trimming and J lost 7 bases, with 10 bases between them. For the CDR3, the DNA is TGTGCCAGCAGCTTAGAGGGTTTGGGTGGCTACACCTTC. Translating gives CASSLEGLGGYTF. The full variable domain, in which reference TRBV7-9 and TRBJ1-2 provide the parts outside the CDR3, is DTGVSQNPRHKITKRGQNVTFRCDPISEHNRLYWYRQTLGQGPEFLTYFQNEAQLEKSRLLSDRFSAERPKGSFSTLEIQRTEQGDSAMYLCASSLEGLGGYTFGSGTRLTVV.

The chain carries TRBV18 and TRBJ1-6; unclear D gene. This CDR3 region has 14 residues. V was shortened by 1 base and J by 7 bases, with 8 bases between the two germline ends. Germline CDR1 KGHSH, CDR2 LQKENI. CDR3 DNA sequence: TGTGCCAGCTCACCACAAGGGTACAATTCACCCCTCCACTTT. Encoded protein: CASSPQGYNSPLHF. The variable domain in full, with the rest retrieved from reference TRBV18 and TRBJ1-6, is NAGVMQNPRHLVRRRGQEARLRCSPMKGHSHVYWYRQLPEEGLKFMVYLQKENIIDESGMPKERFSAEFPKEGPSILRIQQVVRGDSAAYFCASSPQGYNSPLHFGNGTRLTVT.

The gene calls are TRBV7-6 and TRBJ1-4; TRBD1 might be the D (5 bases). Per the germline V gene, CDR1 is SGHVS and CDR2 is FNYEAQ. The CDR3 spans 16 residues. V gave up 2 bases and J gave up 8 bases, with 18 bases separating them. DNA of the CDR3: TGTGCCAGCAGCTTAAACCCCCCAGGGTTAAAGGAAAAACTGTTTTTT. This codes for CASSLNPPGLKEKLFF.

The rearrangement uses TRBV2 and TRBJ1-6; D remains ambiguous. This CDR3 spans 15 amino acids. The germline CDR1 and CDR2 sequences are SNHLY and FYNNEI. Trimming took off 6 bases at V and 4 bases at J, with 13 bases between the two ends. As DNA, the CDR3 is TGTGCCAGCAGCCCCCTGGACGTATATAATTCACCCCTCCACTTT. Translation gives CASSPLDVYNSPLHF.

Remarks on this clone: Other DNA variants within this sample encode the same CDR3. V usage is TRBV5-1 and J usage is TRBJ1-3; no clear D. The ends were cut back, 0 bases at V and 2 bases at J, with 6 bases in the middle. Germline V gives CDR1 SGHRS, CDR2 YFSETQ. This CDR3 has 14 amino acids. CDR3 protein: CASSLATAGNTIYF. CDR3 sequence (DNA): TGCGCCAGCAGCTTGGCCACAGCTGGAAACACCATATATTTT.

This clone appeared once. The V gene is TRBV5-1, the J gene TRBJ1-3; D call uncertain. CDR3 size: 15 residues. The germline V gene encodes CDR1 SGHRS and CDR2 YFSETQ. Trimming left V 0 bases short and J 0 bases short, with 7 bases between. The CDR3 DNA follows: TGCGCCAGCAGCTTGGCCGTGAGCTCTGGAAACACCATATATTTT. Protein product: CASSLAVSSGNTIYF.

The gene calls are TRBV25-1 and TRBJ2-5; D not certain. This CDR3 is built from 12 residues. The germline V and J ends were trimmed by 11 bases and 3 bases, with 13 bases remaining between them. Looked up from germline, CDR1 is MGHDK and CDR2 is SYGVNS. In nucleotides, the CDR3 is TGTGCCGGTTTTGTCAGAAAAGAGACCCAGTACTTC. Translation gives CAGFVRKETQYF.

This chain links TRBV30 with TRBJ1-4; D not certain. The CDR3 extends over 13 amino acids. Germline V gene data show CDR1 as GTSNPN and CDR2 as SVGIG (reference sequence). The V end was cut by 2 bases, the J end by 1 base, with 5 bases between. CDR3 sequence reads: CAWSMGTNEKLFF. CDR3 in DNA: TGTGCCTGGAGTATGGGAACTAATGAAAAACTGTTTTTT.

The rearrangement joins TRBV29-1 to TRBJ2-1, with D perhaps TRBD1 or TRBD2 (5 bases each). Trimming pared 7 bases from V and 8 bases from J, leaving 24 bases between. CDR3 length: 15 amino acids. Germline loops: CDR1 SQVTM, CDR2 ANQGSEA. The CDR3, as DNA: TGCAGCGCTGGGCCGCGGCAGGGACCCACGTATGAGCAGTTCTTC. The encoded protein is CSAGPRQGPTYEQFF.